This TCR beta chain appears in the sequencing data of a study of human T cells and chemical hapten exposure. TCRdb processed the RACE reads anew with MiXCR; each CDR3 protein has one entry. The table lists 270,000 or so distinct CDR3 sequences, almost 8% of them singletons. Trimming stripped 5 bases from V and 7 bases from J, with 14 bases between. The CDR3 sequence is 13 residues long. This sample's time point: pre-sensitization, week 0. This sample's treatment: therapeutic diphenylcyclopropenone sensitization with weekly scalp DPC. This receptor was taken from a man between 18 and 29 years old with alopecia areata. Some clones in this sample may be carry-over from other donors' samples. The sequencing here drew on whole blood, taken in connection with sensitization to the hapten diphenylcyclopropenone (DPC). This chain uses TRBV12-3 or TRBV12-4 with TRBJ1-1, with D hard to call. CDR3 sequence: CASSPGLGNEAFF. In nucleotides, the CDR3 is TGTGCCAGCAGTCCGGGCCTAGGCAATGAAGCTTTCTTT.